Each of the 5 T cell receptor beta chains below was sequenced from the same sample in a study of T-cell memory formation after mild COVID-19. TCRdb re-called the 5' RACE reads with MiXCR, one entry per CDR3 protein. This sample has 400,000 to 550,000 distinct CDR3 sequences; about 23% occur once, and the top ten carry 12%. Input material: PBMCs or a T cell subset sorted from them (not recorded which). Receptor source: an adult woman who had mild COVID-19 (a few samples of this study predate the infection). Cell type and time point are not known.

The sample holds a few counts of this clonotype. The chain joins TRBV2 to TRBJ1-5; TRBD1 matches at 12 bases. CDR1 and CDR2 from the germline V gene are SNHLY and FYNNEI. The CDR3 runs to 15 residues. The ends lost 7 bases at V and 9 bases at J; junction bases unmatched: 10. The CDR3 protein is CASKGTGGAYWPQHF. The CDR3 DNA sequence: TGTGCCAGCAAGGGGACAGGGGGCGCGTATTGGCCCCAGCATTTT.

The CDR3 coding sequence is TGCAGCGTTGAAGATTGGGCAGGGGGCAACTATGGCTACACCTTC. Protein: CSVEDWAGGNYGYTF. The V gene is TRBV29-1, the J gene TRBJ1-2; TRBD1 matches at 8 bases. This CDR3 is 15 amino acids long. CDR1 is SQVTM and CDR2 is ANQGSEA in the germline V gene. The V segment lost 0 bases and the J segment 2 bases; nucleotides outside the gene matches: 5.

There are a few counts of this clonotype. The rearrangement joins TRBV3-1 to TRBJ2-7; D is unresolved. CDR1 and CDR2 from the germline V gene are LGHDT and YNNKEL (reference sequence). This CDR3 spans 13 amino acids. V lost 1 base to trimming and J lost 3 bases, with 7 bases between them. Here the CDR3 reads CASSQVSGYEQYF. CDR3 sequence (DNA): TGTGCCAGCAGCCAAGTCAGTGGCTACGAGCAGTACTTC.

This chain uses TRBV18 with TRBJ2-5; 7 bases align to TRBD1. The CDR3 runs to 15 residues. The trim removed 0 bases at V and 4 bases at J, leaving 5 bases unmatched. Per the germline V gene, CDR1 is KGHSH and CDR2 is LQKENI. The CDR3 DNA follows: TGTGCCAGCTCACCACCGATGAGACAGGGAGAGACCCAGTACTTC. Its translation is CASSPPMRQGETQYF.

This clonotype was counted a few times. The chain has TRBV20-1 and TRBJ2-2, with D perhaps TRBD1 or TRBD2 (5 bases each). CDR1 and CDR2 (germline): DFQATT, SNEGSKA (reference sequence). V gave up 0 bases and J gave up 3 bases, with 14 bases separating them. This CDR3 region has 16 residues. The CDR3 nucleotides are TGCAGTGCTAGAGAGGACACCCGAGGGGACACCGGGGAGCTGTTTTTT. As protein: CSAREDTRGDTGELFF.